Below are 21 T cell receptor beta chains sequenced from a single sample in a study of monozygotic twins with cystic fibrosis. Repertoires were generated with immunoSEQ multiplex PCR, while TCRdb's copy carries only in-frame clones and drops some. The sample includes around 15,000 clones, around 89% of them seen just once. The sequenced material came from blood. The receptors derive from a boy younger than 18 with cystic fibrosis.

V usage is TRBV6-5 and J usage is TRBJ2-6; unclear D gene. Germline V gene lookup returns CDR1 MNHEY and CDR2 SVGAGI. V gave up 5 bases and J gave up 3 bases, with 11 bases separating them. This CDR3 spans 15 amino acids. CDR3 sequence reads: CASSKNSDGANVLTF. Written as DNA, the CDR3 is TGTGCCAGCAGTAAAAACAGTGATGGGGCCAACGTCCTGACTTTC.

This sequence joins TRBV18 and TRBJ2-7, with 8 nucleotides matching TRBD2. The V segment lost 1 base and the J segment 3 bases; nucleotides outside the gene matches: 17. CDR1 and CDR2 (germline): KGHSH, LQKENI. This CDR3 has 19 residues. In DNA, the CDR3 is TGTGCCAGCTCACCACAGGCCCACCCGGGGACTAGGACGAACTACGAGCAGTACTTC. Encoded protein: CASSPQAHPGTRTNYEQYF.

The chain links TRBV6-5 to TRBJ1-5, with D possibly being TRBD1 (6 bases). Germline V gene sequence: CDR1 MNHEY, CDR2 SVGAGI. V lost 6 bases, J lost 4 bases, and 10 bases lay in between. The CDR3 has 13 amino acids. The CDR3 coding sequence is TGTGCCAGCAGCCCTGACAGGAATCAGCCCCAGCATTTT. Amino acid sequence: CASSPDRNQPQHF.

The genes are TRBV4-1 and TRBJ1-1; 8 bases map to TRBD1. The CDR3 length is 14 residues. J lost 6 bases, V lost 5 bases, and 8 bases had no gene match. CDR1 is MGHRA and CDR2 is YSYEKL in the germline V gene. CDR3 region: CASSWDPGGAEAFF. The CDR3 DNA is TGCGCCAGCAGCTGGGACCCAGGGGGCGCTGAAGCTTTCTTT.

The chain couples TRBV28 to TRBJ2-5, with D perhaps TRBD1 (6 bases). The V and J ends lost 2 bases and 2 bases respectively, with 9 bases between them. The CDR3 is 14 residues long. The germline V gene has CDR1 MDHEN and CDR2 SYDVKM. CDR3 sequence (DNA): TGTGCCAGCAGTTTACAGGGGTGGCAAGAGACCCAGTACTTC. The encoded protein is CASSLQGWQETQYF.

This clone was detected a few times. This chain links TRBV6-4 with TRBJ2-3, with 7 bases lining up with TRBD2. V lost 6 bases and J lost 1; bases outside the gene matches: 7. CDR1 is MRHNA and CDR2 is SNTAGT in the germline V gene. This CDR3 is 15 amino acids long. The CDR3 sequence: CASSSGSGGTDTQYF. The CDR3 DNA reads TGTGCCAGCAGCTCGGGGAGCGGGGGCACAGATACGCAGTATTTT.

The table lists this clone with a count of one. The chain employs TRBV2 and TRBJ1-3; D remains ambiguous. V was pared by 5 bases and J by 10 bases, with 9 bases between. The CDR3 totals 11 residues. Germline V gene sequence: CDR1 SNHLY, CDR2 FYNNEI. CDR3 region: CASSPIGTIYF. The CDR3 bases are TGTGCCAGCAGTCCGATTGGTACCATATATTTT. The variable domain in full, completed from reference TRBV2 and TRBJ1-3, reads EPEVTQTPSHQVTQMGQEVILRCVPISNHLYFYWYRQILGQKVEFLVSFYNNEISEKSEIFDDQFSVERPDGSNFTLKIRSTKLEDSAMYFCASSPIGTIYFGEGSWLTVV.

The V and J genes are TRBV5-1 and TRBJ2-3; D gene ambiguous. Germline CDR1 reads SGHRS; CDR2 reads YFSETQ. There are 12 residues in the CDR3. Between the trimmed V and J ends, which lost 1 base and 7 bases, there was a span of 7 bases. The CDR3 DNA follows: TGCGCCAGCAGCTTGCTTGACCATACGCAGTATTTT. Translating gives CASSLLDHTQYF. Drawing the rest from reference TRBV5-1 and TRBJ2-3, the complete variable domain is KAGVTQTPRYLIKTRGQQVTLSCSPISGHRSVSWYQQTPGQGLQFLFEYFSETQRNKGNFPGRFSGRQFSNSRSEMNVSTLELGDSALYLCASSLLDHTQYFGPGTRLTVL.

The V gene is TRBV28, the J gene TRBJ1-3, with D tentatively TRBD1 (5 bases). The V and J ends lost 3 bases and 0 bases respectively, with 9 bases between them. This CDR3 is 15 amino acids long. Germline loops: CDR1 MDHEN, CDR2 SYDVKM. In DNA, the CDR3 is TGTGCCAGCAGTTTGGGCGGGACCTCTGGAAACACCATATATTTT. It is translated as CASSLGGTSGNTIYF.

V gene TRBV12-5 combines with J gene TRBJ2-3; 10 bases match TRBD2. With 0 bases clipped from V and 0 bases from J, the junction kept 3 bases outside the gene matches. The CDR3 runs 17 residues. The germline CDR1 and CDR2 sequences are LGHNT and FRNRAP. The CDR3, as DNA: TGTGCTAGTGGTTTGGTACTAGCGGGGCTTAGCACAGATACGCAGTATTTT. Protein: CASGLVLAGLSTDTQYF.

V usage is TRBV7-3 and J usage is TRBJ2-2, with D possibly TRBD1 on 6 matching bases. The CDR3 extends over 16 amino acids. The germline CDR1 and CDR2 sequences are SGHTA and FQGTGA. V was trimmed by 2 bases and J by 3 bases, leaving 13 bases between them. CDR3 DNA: TGTGCCAGCAGCTTATATGGGACACAAGACACCGGGGAGCTGTTTTTT. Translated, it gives CASSLYGTQDTGELFF. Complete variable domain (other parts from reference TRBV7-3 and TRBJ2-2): GAGVSQTPSNKVTEKGKYVELRCDPISGHTALYWYRQSLGQGPEFLIYFQGTGAADDSGLPNDRFFAVRPEGSVSTLKIQRTERGDSAVYLCASSLYGTQDTGELFFGEGSRLTVL.

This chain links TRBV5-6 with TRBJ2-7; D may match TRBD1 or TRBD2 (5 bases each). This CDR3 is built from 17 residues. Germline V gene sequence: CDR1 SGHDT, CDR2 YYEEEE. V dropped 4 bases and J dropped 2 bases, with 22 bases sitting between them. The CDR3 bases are TGTGCCAGCAGCCGACCTTGGGGCCCAACCGGGGCCTACGAGCAGTACTTC. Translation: CASSRPWGPTGAYEQYF.

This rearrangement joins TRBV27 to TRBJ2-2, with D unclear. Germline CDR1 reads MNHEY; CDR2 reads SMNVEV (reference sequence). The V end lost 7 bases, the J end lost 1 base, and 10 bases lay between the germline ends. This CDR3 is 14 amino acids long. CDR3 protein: CASTVNGNTGELFF. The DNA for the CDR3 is TGTGCCAGCACCGTAAACGGGAACACCGGGGAGCTGTTTTTT.

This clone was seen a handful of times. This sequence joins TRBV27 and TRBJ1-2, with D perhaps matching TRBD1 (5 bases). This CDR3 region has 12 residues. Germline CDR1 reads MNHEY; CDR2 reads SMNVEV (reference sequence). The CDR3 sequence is CVAGTDIGGYTF. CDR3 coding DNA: TGTGTGGCCGGGACGGACATAGGAGGCTACACCTTC.

For the CDR3, the DNA is TGTGCCAGCCTTCGCGCGCAGGGGTGGATCGGGGAGCTGTTTTTT. This gives the protein CASLRAQGWIGELFF. The chain uses TRBV6-6 and TRBJ2-2; D possibly corresponds to TRBD1 (6 bases). V dropped 8 bases and J dropped 7 bases, with 20 bases sitting between them. CDR3 length: 15 residues. The V gene's germline CDR1 is MNHNY and CDR2 SVGAGI (reference sequence).

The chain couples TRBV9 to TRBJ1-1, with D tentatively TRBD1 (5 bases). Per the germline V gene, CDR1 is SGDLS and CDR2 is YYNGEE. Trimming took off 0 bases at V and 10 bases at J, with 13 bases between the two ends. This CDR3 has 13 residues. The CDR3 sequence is CASSVGVGAGAFF. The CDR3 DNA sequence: TGTGCCAGCAGCGTAGGGGTTGGGGCGGGAGCTTTCTTT.

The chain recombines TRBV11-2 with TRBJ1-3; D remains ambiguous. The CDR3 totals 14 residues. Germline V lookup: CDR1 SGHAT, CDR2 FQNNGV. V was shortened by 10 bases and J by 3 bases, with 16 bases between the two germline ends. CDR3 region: CATNGGVGGNTIYF. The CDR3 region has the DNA TGTGCCACAAATGGTGGGGTTGGTGGAAACACCATATATTTT.

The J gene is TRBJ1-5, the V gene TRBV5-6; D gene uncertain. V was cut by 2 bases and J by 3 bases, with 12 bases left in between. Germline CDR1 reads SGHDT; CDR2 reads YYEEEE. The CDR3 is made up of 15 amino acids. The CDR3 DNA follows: TGTGCCAGCAGCTTTCGGAATTATCCCAATCAGCCCCAGCATTTT. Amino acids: CASSFRNYPNQPQHF.

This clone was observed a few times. In DNA form, the CDR3 reads TGTGCCAGCAGTGACCTCTACGAGCAGTACTTC. Translated, it gives CASSDLYEQYF. The chain employs TRBV6-1 and TRBJ2-7; D gene unclear. Trimming took off 3 bases at V and 3 bases at J, with 3 bases between the two ends. From germline, CDR1 is MNHNS and CDR2 SASEGT. There are 11 residues in the CDR3.

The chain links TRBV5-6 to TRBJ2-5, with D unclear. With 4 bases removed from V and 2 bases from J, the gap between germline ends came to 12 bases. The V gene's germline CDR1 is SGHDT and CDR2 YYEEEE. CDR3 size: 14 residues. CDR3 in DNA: TGTGCCAGCAGCCTGGGTTCCAGGCAAGAGACCCAGTACTTC. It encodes CASSLGSRQETQYF. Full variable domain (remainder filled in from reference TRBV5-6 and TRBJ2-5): DAGVTQSPTHLIKTRGQQVTLRCSPKSGHDTVSWYQQALGQGPQFIFQYYEEEERQRGNFPDRFSGHQFPNYSSELNVNALLLGDSALYLCASSLGSRQETQYFGPGTRLLVL.

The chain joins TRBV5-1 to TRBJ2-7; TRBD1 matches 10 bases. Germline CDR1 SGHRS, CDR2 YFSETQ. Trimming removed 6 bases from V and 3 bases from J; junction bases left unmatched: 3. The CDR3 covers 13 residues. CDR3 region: CASTGTGVYEQYF. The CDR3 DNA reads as TGCGCCAGCACCGGGACAGGGGTCTACGAGCAGTACTTC.